This T cell receptor (beta chain) was retrieved from a study of T cell responses to AZD1222 COVID-19 vaccine. Trimming took 0 bases from V and 2 from J, leaving 11 bases between them. Germline V gene lookup returns CDR1 SGHTA and CDR2 FQGNSA. The length of the CDR3 is 15 residues. Turning to this clone: Its matching antigen is unknown.

Generated by immunoSEQ multiplex PCR, the TCRdb table keeps only in-frame clones and is missing some. Among roughly 110,000 clones, roughly 90% were seen once, and the ten largest hold under 7%. General study findings and limits: Two AZD1222 administrations were followed by greater Spike-specific TCR breadth and depth. Clonal diversity may have been underestimated, and the donors were mostly white British, with more females than males.

The J gene is TRBJ2-7, the V gene TRBV7-2; D ambiguous. The sample consisted of peripheral blood, taken on day 0 of AZD1222 vaccination. The sequence was collected from an adult in good health. The CDR3 here is CASSLAGGTTYEQYF. The CDR3 bases are TGTGCCAGCAGCTTAGCGGGCGGTACCACCTACGAGCAGTACTTC.